Included here is one TCR beta chain sequence, with context. This same CDR3 is encoded by further DNA sequences in the sample. The sample originates from a study of blood T cell repertoires in COVID-19. This CDR3 is 14 amino acids long. Unmatched junction bases numbered 4, after V lost 2 bases and J lost 8 bases. Germline values: CDR1 SGHRS, CDR2 YFSETQ. The authors' processing: Nucleated cell counts were estimated from reference gene primer amplification. The data were produced by immunoSEQ multiplex PCR, yet TCRdb's version contains in-frame clones alone and is incomplete. V and J calls plus clone size are reproduced from that table; the DNA served to infer D and trimming. This table has around 180,000 clones, approximately 81% appearing once.

This receptor was identified in a person between 70 and 80 years old with COVID-19, enrolled during active disease. Sequenced sample: peripheral blood. The chain is built from TRBV5-1 and TRBJ1-2, with 12 bases aligning to TRBD1. CDR3 residues: CASSLAGTGGGYTF. The CDR3 region has the DNA TGCGCCAGCAGCTTAGCCGGGACAGGGGGCGGCTACACCTTC.